This T cell receptor beta chain was recovered during a study of cytotoxic CD8 clonotypes in ibrutinib-treated CLL. Study in general: Partial response was seen in roughly 25 patients and complete response in 2; after median around 5.5 years, about 14 stayed remitted, about 12 progressed. Samples averaged approximately 260,000 productive templates and 94,082 productive rearrangements.

The planned depth of sequencing spanned 1 in 200,000 to 1 in 1 million T cells. Method: immunoSEQ multiplex PCR; TCRdb's copy keeps in-frame clones and lacks some. This table holds 6,200 or so clones, less than 75% found once. Findings of the study overall: Sustained-remission patients were sampled at one set of times and progressing patients at different ones.

On this clone: Its antigen is unknown.

Germline CDR1 is SGDLS and CDR2 is YYNGEE. The CDR3 consists of 13 residues. V was clipped by 5 bases and J by 1 base, with 7 bases between them. The chain is built from TRBV9 and TRBJ1-3; D is unresolved. This specimen consisted of PBMCs, obtained before ibrutinib treatment. The sequence derives from a human donor with chronic lymphocytic leukemia. CDR3: CASSGQSGNTIYF. DNA for the CDR3: TGTGCCAGCAGTGGGCAGTCTGGAAACACCATATATTTT.